The T cell receptor beta chain under discussion was sequenced for a study of cytomegalovirus exposure and HLA in healthy donors. Study conclusions and caveats: Overall, around 150 TCR beta chains were annotated as cytomegalovirus-associated. As a later analysis showed, a missense DCLRE1C variant was linked to trimming of TCR beta V- and J-genes. Some V segments, TRBV6-2 and TRBV6-3 among them, were indistinguishable and were therefore excluded.

In regard to this clone: Its antigen is not identified.

Researchers ran the PCR with 60 Vbeta and 13 Jbeta primers. Assay used: immunoSEQ multiplex PCR; TCRdb lists only in-frame clones, some missing. This sample has 110,000 or so clones, with over 60% found just once. J lost 5 bases, V lost 1 base, and 7 bases had no gene match. The CDR3 sequence is 15 residues long. Germline V gene sequence: CDR1 SGHDN, CDR2 FVKESK. Sequencing input: PBMCs. The sequence was obtained from a man aged 18 to 29 in good health and CMV-seropositive. The rearrangement joins TRBV14 to TRBJ2-5; TRBD2 aligns across 7 bases. Here the CDR3 reads CASSQGGTKSETQYF. The CDR3 bases are TGTGCCAGCAGCCAAGGAGGGACTAAATCCGAGACCCAGTACTTC.